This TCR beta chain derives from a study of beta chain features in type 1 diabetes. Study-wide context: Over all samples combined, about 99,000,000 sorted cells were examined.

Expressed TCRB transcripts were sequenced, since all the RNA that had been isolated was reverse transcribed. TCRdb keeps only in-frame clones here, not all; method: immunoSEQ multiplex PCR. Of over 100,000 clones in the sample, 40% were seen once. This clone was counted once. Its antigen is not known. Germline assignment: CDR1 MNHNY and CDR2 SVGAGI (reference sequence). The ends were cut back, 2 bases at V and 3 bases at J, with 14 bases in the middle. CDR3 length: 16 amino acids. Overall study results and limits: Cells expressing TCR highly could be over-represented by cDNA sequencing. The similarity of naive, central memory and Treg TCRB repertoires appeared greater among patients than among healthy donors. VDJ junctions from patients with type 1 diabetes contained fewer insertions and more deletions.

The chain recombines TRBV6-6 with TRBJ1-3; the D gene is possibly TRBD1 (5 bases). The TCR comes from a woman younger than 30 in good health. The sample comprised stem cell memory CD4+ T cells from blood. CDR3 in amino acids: CASSYGDSRGGNTIYF. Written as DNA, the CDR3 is TGTGCCAGCAGTTACGGTGACAGTAGGGGTGGAAACACCATATATTTT.